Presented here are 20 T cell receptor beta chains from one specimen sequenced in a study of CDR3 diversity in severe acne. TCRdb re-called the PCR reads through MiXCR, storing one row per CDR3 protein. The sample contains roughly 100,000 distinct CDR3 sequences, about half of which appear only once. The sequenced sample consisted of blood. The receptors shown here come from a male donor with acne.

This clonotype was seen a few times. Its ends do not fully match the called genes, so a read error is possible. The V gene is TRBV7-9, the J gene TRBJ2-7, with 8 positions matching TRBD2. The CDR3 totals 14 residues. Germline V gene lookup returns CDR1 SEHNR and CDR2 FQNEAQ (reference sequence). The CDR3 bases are TGTGCCAGCAGCGTTTCGAGCGGGAGTTACGGGCAGTACTTC. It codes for CASSVSSGSYGQYF.

The CDR3, as DNA: TGTGCCAGTAGTCCCTACCTGGGGGGGAGCGAGACCCAGTACTTC. Residues: CASSPYLGGSETQYF. This chain connects TRBV19 to TRBJ2-5, with 7 bases lining up with TRBD2. This CDR3 comprises 15 residues. Germline trimming cut 5 bases from V and 5 bases from J; bases unmatched to any gene: 11. Germline lookup yields CDR1 LNHDA and CDR2 SQIVND (reference sequence).

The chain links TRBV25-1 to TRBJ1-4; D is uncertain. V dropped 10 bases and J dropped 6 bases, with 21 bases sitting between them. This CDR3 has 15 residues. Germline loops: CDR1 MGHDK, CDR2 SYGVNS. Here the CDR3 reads CATHYGTELDEKLFF. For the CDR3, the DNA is TGTGCCACCCACTACGGCACTGAATTGGATGAAAAACTGTTTTTT.

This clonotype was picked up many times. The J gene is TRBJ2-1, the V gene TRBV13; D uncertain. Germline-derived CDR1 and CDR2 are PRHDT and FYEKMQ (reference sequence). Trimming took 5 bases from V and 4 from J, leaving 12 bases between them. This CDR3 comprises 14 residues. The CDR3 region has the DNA TGTGCCAGCAGCCCTCCGGACCATTACAATGAGCAGTTCTTC. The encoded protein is CASSPPDHYNEQFF.

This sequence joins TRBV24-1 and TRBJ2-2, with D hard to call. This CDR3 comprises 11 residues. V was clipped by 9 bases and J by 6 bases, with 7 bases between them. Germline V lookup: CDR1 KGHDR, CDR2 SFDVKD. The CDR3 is CATGSAGELFF. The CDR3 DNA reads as TGTGCCACCGGTAGTGCCGGGGAGCTGTTTTTT.

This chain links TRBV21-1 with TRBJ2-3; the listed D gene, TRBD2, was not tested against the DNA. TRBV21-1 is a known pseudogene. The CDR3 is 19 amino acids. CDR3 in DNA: TGTGCCAGCAGCTCCCCCGGGACTAGCGGCCCCACTAGCACAGATACGCAGTATTTT. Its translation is CASSSPGTSGPTSTDTQYF.

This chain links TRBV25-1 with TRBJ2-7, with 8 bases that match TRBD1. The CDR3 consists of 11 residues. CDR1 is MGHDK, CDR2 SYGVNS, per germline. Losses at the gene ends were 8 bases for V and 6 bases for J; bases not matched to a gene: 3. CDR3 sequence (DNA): TGTGCCAGCGGTGGGACAGGCGAGCAGTACTTC. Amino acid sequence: CASGGTGEQYF.

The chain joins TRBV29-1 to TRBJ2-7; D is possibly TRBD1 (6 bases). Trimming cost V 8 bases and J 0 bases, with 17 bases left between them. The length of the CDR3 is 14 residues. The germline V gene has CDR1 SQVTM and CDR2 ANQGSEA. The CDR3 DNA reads TGCAGCATGTCCCTGAGGGACAACTCCTACGAGCAGTACTTC. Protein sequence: CSMSLRDNSYEQYF.

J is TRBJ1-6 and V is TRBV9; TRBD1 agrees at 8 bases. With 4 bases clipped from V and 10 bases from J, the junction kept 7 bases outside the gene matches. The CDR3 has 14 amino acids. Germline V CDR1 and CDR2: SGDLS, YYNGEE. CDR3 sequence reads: CASSPQGARSPLHF. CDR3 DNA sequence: TGTGCCAGCAGCCCTCAGGGGGCAAGGTCACCCCTCCACTTT.

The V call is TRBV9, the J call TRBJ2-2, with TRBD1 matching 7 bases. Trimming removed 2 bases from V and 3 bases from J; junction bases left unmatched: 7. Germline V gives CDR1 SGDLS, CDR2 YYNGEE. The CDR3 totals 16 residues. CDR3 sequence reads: CASSVPSGGDTGELFF. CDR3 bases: TGTGCCAGCAGCGTCCCCTCAGGGGGTGACACCGGGGAGCTGTTTTTT.

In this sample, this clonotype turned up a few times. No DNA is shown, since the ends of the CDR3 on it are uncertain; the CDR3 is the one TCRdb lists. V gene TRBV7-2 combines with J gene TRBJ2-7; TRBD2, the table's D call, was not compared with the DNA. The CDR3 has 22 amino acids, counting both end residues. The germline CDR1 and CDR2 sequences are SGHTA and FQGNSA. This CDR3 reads CASSFYICSPQPWGRDFFEQYF.

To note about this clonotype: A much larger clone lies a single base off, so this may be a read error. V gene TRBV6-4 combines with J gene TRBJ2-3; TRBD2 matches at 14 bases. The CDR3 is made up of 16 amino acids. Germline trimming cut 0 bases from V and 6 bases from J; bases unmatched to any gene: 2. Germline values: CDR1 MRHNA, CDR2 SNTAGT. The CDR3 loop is CASSDSGTSGGDTQYF. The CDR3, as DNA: TGTGCCAGCAGTGACTCGGGGACTAGCGGGGGCGATACGCAGTATTTT.

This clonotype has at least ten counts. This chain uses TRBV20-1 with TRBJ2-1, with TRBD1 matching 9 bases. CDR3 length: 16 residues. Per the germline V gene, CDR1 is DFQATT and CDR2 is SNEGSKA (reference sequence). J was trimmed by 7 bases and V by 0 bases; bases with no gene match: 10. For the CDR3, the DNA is TGCAGTGCTAGAGATGAGGGACAGGGACCCCTGAATGAGCAGTTCTTC. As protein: CSARDEGQGPLNEQFF.

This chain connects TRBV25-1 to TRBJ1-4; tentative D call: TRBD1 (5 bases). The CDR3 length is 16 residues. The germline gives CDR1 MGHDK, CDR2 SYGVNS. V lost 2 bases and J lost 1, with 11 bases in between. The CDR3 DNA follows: TGTGCCAGCAGTGAAAATGGCAGGGTAACTAATGAAAAACTGTTTTTT. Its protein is CASSENGRVTNEKLFF.

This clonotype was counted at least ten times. CDR3 in amino acids: CASSLWGGGLVEKLFF. The DNA for the CDR3 is TGTGCCAGCAGTTTATGGGGAGGGGGTTTGGTTGAAAAACTGTTTTTT. The rearrangement links TRBV28 to TRBJ1-4; a weak D match, TRBD1 (6 bases). Trimming took off 0 bases at V and 7 bases at J, with 15 bases between the two ends. The CDR3 consists of 16 residues. CDR1 is MDHEN and CDR2 is SYDVKM in the germline V gene.

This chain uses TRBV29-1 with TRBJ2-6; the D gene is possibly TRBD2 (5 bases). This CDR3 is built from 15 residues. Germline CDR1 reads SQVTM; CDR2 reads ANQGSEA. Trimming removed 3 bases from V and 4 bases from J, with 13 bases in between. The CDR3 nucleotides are TGCAGCGTTGAGGACTCAGGCACCGGGGCCAACGTCCTGACTTTC. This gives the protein CSVEDSGTGANVLTF.

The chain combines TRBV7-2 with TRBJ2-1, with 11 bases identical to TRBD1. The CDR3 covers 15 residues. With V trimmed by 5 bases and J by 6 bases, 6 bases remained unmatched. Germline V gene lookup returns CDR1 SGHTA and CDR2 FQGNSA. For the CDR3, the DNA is TGTGCCAGCAGCGTCACCGGGACAGGGGGCAATGAGCAGTTCTTC. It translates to CASSVTGTGGNEQFF.

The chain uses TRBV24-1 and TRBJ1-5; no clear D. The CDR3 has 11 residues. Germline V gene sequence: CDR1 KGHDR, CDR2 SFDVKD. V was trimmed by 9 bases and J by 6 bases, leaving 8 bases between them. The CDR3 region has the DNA TGTGCCACCGGGGATGTTCAGCCCCAGCATTTT. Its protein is CATGDVQPQHF.

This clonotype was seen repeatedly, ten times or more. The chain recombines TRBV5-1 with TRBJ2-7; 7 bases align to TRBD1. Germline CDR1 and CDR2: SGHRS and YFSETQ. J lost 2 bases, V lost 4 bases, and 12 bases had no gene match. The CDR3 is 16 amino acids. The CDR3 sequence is CASSGPGTENPYEQYF. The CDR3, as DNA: TGCGCCAGCAGCGGGCCGGGGACAGAAAACCCCTACGAGCAGTACTTC.

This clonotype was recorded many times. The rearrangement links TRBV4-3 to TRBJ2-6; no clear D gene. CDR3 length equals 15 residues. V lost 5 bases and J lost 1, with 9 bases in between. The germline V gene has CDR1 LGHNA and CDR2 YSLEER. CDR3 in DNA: TGCGCCAGCAGCGAGATGTTTTCTGGGGCCAACGTCCTGACTTTC. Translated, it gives CASSEMFSGANVLTF.